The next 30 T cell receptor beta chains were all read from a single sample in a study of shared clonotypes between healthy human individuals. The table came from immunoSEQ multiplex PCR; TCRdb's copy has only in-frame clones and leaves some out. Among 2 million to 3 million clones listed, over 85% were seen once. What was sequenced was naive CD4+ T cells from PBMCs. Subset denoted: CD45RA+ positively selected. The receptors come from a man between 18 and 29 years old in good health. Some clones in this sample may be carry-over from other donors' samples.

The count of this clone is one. CDR3 bases: TGTGCCAGCAGTGAAGCCTCCAGGAGCAATCAGCCCCAGCATTTT. It translates to CASSEASRSNQPQHF. The genes are TRBV2 and TRBJ1-5; D gene unclear. The V gene lost 0 bases and the J gene lost 1 base, with 7 bases spanning the gap. This CDR3 comprises 15 residues. Germline CDR1 SNHLY, CDR2 FYNNEI.

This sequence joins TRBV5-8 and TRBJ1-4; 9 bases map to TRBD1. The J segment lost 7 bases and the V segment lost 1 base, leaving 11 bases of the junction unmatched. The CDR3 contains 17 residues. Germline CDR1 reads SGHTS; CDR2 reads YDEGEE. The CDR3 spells CASSLRFSGTGSEKLFF. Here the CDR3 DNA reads TGTGCCAGCAGCTTGCGCTTCTCCGGGACAGGGTCTGAAAAACTGTTTTTT.

The CDR3 reads CSATGAYYGYTF. In DNA, the CDR3 is TGCAGCGCCACCGGGGCCTACTATGGCTACACCTTC. The V gene is TRBV29-1, the J gene TRBJ1-2; D is possibly TRBD1 (5 bases). The germline V gene has CDR1 SQVTM and CDR2 ANQGSEA. The CDR3 covers 12 residues. V gave up 7 bases and J gave up 3 bases, with 12 bases separating them.

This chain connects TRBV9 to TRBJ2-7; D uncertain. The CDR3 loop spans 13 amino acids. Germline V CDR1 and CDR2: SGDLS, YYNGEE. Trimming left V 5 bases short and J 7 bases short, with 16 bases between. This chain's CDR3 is CASSEGPLGEQYF. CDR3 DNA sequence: TGTGCCAGCAGTGAAGGGCCCTTGGGAGAGCAGTACTTC.

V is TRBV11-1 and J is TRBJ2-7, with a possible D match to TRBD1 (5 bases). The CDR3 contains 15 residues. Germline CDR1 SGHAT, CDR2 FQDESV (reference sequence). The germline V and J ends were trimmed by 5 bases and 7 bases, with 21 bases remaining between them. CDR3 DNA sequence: TGTGCCAGCAGCCAAAGGGGCAGTGGGTTGGGGGAGCAGTACTTC. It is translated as CASSQRGSGLGEQYF.

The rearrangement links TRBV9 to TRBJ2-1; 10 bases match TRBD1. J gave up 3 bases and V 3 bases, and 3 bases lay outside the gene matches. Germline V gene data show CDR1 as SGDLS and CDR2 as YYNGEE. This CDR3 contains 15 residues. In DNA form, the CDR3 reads TGTGCCAGCAGCGCGGACAGGGGGTTCTACAATGAGCAGTTCTTC. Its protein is CASSADRGFYNEQFF.

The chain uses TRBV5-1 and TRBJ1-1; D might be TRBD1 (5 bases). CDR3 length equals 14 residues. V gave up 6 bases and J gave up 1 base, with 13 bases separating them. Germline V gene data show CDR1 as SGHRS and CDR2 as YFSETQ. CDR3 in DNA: TGCGCCAGCAACGGAGGGACGGGGAACACTGAAGCTTTCTTT. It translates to CASNGGTGNTEAFF.

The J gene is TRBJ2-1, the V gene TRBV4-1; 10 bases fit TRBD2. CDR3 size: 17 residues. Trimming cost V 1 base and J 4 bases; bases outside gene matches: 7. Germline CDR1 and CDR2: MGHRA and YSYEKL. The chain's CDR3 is CASSQVSRTSGYNEQFF. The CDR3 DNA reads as TGCGCCAGCAGCCAAGTGTCAAGGACTAGCGGTTACAATGAGCAGTTCTTC.

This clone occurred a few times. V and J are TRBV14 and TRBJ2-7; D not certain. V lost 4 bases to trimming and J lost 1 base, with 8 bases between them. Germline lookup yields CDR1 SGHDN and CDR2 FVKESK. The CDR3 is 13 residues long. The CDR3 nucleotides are TGTGCCAGCAGCCGGGGATCTTCCTACGAGCAGTACTTC. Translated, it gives CASSRGSSYEQYF.

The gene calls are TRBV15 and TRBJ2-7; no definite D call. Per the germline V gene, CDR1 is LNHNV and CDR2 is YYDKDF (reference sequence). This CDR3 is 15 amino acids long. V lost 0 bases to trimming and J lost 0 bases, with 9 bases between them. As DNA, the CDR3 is TGTGCCACCAGCAGAGATATGGGAAACTCCTACGAGCAGTACTTC. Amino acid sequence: CATSRDMGNSYEQYF.

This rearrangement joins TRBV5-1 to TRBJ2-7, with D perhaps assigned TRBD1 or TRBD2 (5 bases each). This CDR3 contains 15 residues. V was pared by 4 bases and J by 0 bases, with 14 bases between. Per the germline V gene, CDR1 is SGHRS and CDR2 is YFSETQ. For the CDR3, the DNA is TGCGCCAGCAGCCAGAGGCCAGGGAGCTCCTACGAGCAGTACTTC. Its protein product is CASSQRPGSSYEQYF.

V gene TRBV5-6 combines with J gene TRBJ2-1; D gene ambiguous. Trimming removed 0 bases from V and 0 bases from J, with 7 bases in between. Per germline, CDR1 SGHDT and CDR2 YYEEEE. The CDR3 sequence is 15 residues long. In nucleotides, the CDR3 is TGTGCCAGCAGCTTGGTGGATAGCTCCTACAATGAGCAGTTCTTC. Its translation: CASSLVDSSYNEQFF.

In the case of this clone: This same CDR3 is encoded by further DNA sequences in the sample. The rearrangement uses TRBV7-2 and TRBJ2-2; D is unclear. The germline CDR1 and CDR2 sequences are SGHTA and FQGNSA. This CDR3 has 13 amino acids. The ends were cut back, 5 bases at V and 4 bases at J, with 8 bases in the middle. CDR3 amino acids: CASSPRSTGELFF. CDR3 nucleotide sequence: TGTGCCAGCAGCCCCAGGAGCACCGGGGAGCTGTTTTTT.

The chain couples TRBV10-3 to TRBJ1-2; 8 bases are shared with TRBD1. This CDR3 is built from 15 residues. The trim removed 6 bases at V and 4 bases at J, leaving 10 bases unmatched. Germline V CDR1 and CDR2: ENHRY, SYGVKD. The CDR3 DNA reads TGTGCCATCAGCCTTCTCCAGGGGGCTGGCTATGGCTACACCTTC. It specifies CAISLLQGAGYGYTF.

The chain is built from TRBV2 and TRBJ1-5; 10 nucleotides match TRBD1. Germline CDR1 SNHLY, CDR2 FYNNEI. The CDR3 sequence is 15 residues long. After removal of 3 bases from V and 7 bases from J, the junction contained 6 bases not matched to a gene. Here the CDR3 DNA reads TGTGCCAGCAGTGAGGGACAGGGGTCAGGGCAGCCCCAGCATTTT. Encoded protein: CASSEGQGSGQPQHF.

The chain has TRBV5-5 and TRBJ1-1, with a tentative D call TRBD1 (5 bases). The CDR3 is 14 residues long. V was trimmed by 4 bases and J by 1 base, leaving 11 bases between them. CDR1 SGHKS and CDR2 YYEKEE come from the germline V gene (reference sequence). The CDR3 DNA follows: TGTGCCAGCAGCGTCAAGACAGCGAACACTGAAGCTTTCTTT. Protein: CASSVKTANTEAFF.

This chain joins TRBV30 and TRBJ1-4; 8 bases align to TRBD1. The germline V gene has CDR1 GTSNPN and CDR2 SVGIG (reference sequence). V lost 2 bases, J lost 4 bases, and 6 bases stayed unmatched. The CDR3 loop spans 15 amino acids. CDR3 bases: TGTGCCTGGAGTCCAGGACAGGGTGGTAATGAAAAACTGTTTTTT. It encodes CAWSPGQGGNEKLFF.

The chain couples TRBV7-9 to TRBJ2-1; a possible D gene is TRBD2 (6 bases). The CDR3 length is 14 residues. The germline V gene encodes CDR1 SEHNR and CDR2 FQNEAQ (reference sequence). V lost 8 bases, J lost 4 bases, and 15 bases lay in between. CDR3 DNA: TGTGCCAGCTCCCTAGCGATTTTTTACAATGAGCAGTTCTTC. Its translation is CASSLAIFYNEQFF.

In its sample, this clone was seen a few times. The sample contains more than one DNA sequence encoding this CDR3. CDR3 sequence reads: CASSPGTGNQPQHF. The CDR3 nucleotides are TGTGCCAGCAGCCCCGGGACAGGGAATCAGCCCCAGCATTTT. This chain joins TRBV28 and TRBJ1-5, with TRBD1 matching 9 bases. With 6 bases clipped from V and 4 bases from J, the junction kept 4 bases outside the gene matches. The germline V gene has CDR1 MDHEN and CDR2 SYDVKM. The CDR3 is made up of 14 amino acids.

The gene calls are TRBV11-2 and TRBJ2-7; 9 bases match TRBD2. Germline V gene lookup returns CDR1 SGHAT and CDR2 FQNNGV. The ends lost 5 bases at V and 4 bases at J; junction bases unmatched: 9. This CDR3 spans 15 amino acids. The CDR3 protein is CASSILAGEWYEQYF. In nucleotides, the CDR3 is TGTGCCAGCAGCATCTTAGCGGGAGAATGGTACGAGCAGTACTTC.

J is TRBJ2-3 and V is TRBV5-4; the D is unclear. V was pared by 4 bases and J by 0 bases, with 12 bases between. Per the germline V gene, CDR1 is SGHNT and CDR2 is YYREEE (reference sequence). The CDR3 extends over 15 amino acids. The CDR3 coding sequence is TGTGCCAGCAGCCCCCCGGCCTTAAGCACAGATACGCAGTATTTT. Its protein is CASSPPALSTDTQYF.

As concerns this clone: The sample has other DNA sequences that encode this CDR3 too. The CDR3: CSVGQGWEQYF. The CDR3 DNA follows: TGCAGCGTGGGACAGGGGTGGGAGCAGTACTTC. J is TRBJ2-7 and V is TRBV29-1, with TRBD1 matching 10 bases. The CDR3 has 11 residues. Germline values: CDR1 SQVTM, CDR2 ANQGSEA. Germline trimming cut 6 bases from V and 7 bases from J; bases unmatched to any gene: 3.

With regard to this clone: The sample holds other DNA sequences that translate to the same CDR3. The CDR3 loop reads CSVVRGYTEAFF. DNA for the CDR3: TGCAGCGTTGTTCGGGGTTATACTGAAGCTTTCTTT. The V call is TRBV29-1, the J call TRBJ1-1; D gene unclear. CDR1 and CDR2 from the germline V gene are SQVTM and ANQGSEA. Trimming removed 4 bases from V and 5 bases from J, with 11 bases in between. CDR3 size: 12 residues.

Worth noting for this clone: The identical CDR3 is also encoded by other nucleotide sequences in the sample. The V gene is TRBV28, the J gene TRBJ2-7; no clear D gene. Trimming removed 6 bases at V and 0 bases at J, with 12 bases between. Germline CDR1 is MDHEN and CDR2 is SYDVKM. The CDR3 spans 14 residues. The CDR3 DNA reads TGTGCCAGCAGCCCCGGGTTAAGCTCCTACGAGCAGTACTTC. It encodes CASSPGLSSYEQYF.

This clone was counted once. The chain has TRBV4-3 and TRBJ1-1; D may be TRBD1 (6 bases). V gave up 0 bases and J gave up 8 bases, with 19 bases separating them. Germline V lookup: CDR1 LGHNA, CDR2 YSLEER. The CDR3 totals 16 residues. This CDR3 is CASSQDGVAGAPEAFF. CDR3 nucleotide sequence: TGCGCCAGCAGCCAAGATGGTGTTGCAGGGGCCCCCGAAGCTTTCTTT.

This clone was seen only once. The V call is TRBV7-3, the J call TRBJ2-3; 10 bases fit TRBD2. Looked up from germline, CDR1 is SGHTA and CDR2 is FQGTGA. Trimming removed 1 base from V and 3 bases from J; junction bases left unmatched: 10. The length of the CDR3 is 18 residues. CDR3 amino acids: CASSLKGAASGRTDTQYF. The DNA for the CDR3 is TGTGCCAGCAGCTTAAAGGGGGCGGCTAGCGGGAGAACAGATACGCAGTATTTT.

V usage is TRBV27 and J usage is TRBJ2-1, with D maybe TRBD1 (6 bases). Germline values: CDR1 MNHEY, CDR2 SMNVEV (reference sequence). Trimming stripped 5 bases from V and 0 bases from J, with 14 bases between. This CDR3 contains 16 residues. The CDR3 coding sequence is TGTGCCAGCAGTGCAGACAGGACGAGCTCCTACAATGAGCAGTTCTTC. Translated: CASSADRTSSYNEQFF.

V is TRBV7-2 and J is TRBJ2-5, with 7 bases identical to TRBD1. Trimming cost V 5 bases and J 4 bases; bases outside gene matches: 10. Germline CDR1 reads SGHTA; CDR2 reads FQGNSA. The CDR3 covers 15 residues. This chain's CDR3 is CASSRTRGLGETQYF. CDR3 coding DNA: TGTGCCAGCAGCCGGACCAGGGGGTTGGGAGAGACCCAGTACTTC. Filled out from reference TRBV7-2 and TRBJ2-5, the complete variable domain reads GAGVSQSPSNKVTEKGKDVELRCDPISGHTALYWYRQSLGQGLEFLIYFQGNSAPDKSGLPSDRFSAERTGGSVSTLTIQRTQQEDSAVYLCASSRTRGLGETQYFGPGTRLLVL.

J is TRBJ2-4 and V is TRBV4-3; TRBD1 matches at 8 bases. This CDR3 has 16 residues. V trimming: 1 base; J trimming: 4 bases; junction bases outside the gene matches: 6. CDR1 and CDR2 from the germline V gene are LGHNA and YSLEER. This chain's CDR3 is CASSQGTGTLKNIQYF. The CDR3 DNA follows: TGCGCCAGCAGCCAAGGGACAGGGACTCTGAAAAACATTCAGTACTTC.

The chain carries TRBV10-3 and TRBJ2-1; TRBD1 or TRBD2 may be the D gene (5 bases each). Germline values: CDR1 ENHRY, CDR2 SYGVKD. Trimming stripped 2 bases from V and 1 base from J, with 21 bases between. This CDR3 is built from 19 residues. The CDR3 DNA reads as TGTGCCATCAGTGAGCCGGACGGTGGAAGGGGAGAGTCCTACAATGAGCAGTTCTTC. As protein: CAISEPDGGRGESYNEQFF.